The rows below give T cell receptor beta chains drawn from one sample of a study of early T cells in non-severe SARS-CoV-2 infection. TCRdb redid the calling of the 5' RACE reads with MiXCR, one entry per CDR3 protein. The sample yields about 77,000 distinct CDR3 sequences, roughly 9.6% seen once. The sample taken for sequencing was whole blood. These receptors came from an adult who was a healthcare worker with PCR-confirmed SARS-CoV-2 infection or an uninfected control (not recorded which). The CDR3 runs from the conserved cysteine through the conserved F or W. D genes are given only for firm matches. Each size is once, few or many counts, or a class when the clone is expanded.

J gene	D gene	V gene	clone size	CDR3 protein
TRBJ2-7	NA	TRBV28	many	CASGRQGTYEQYF
TRBJ1-2	TRBD1	TRBV27	many	CASSVTGTGGYGYTF
TRBJ2-5	TRBD2	TRBV7-2	many	CASSRRWTSGQETQYF
TRBJ2-7	NA	TRBV7-9	few	CASSLERGWAYEQYF
TRBJ1-1	TRBD1	TRBV11-2	many	CASSRGTAEAFF
TRBJ2-7	TRBD1	TRBV27	few	CASSRRPGQGYEQYF
TRBJ2-7	TRBD1	TRBV5-1	many	CASRGQPSSYEQYF
TRBJ2-1	NA	TRBV27	few	CASSTRSYNEQFF
TRBJ1-6	NA	TRBV7-9	many	CASSLIGSNSPLHF
TRBJ1-2	NA	TRBV28	many	CASSLFRGYYTF